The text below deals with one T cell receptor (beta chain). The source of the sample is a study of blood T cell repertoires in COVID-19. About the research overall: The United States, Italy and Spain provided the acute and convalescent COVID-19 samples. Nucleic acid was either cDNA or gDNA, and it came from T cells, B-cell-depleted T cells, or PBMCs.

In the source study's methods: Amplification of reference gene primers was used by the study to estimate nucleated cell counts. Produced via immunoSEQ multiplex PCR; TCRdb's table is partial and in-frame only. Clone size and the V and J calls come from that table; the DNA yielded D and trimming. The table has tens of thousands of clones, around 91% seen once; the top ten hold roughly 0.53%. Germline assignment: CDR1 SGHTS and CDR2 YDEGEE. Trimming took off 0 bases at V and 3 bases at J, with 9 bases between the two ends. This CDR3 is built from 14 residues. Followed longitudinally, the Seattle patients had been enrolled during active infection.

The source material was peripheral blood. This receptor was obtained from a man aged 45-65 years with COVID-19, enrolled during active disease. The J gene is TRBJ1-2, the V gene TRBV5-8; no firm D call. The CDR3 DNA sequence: TGTGCCAGCAGCTTGGCGAGAACTTACTATGGCTACACCTTC. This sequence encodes CASSLARTYYGYTF.